The source of this T cell receptor (beta chain) is a study of early T cells in non-severe SARS-CoV-2 infection. Study-level background: Sequencing of unsorted whole blood was done on bulk RNA, leaving chains unpaired. Overall study findings and caveats: VDJdb matches were skewed toward anti-spike CD8 T cell responses.

This CDR3 region has 14 residues. The V and J ends lost 1 base and 5 bases respectively, with 11 bases between them. CDR1 is LGHNA, CDR2 YSLEER, per germline. Individual cDNA molecules carried attached unique molecular identifiers. TCRdb recomputed calls from the 5' RACE reads with MiXCR, one row per CDR3 protein. This table has tens of thousands of distinct CDR3 sequences, around 8.9% appearing once. On this clonotype: Its target is not known.

Sequencing input: whole blood. The chain links TRBV4-3 to TRBJ2-5; possibly TRBD2 for D (5 bases). The receptor was isolated from an adult who was a healthcare worker with PCR-confirmed SARS-CoV-2 infection or an uninfected control (not recorded which). The CDR3 nucleotides read TGCGCCAGCAGCCAAGGAGGGCAGACGGAGACCCAGTACTTC. This translates into CASSQGGQTETQYF.